This T cell receptor beta chain was sequenced for a study of CD8 T cells in Susac syndrome. Study in general: When blood was collected, patients with Susac syndrome were therapy-naive, were taking corticosteroids, or were receiving intravenous immunoglobulin alone. Study-wide findings and caveats: In its TCR sequencing and HLA analysis, the study acknowledged that the number of individuals was relatively small.

RNA was extracted with the RNeasy kit, and a quantity of roughly 0.5 to 1 ug was reverse transcribed using random hexamers. An immunoSEQ multiplex PCR amplified TCR beta CDR3 over 54 Vbeta and 13 Jbeta. TCRdb reanalysed the immunoSEQ multiplex PCR reads using MiXCR and keeps one entry per CDR3 protein. The profile covers about 140,000 distinct CDR3 sequences, with just under 95% appearing a single time and roughly 0.14% taken by the ten largest. Trimming took 2 bases from V and 4 from J, leaving 17 bases between them. The germline CDR1 and CDR2 sequences are GTSNPN and SVGIG (reference sequence). The CDR3 contains 15 residues. Comment on this clonotype: Its antigen is not known.

Sequencing of TCR beta drew on CD8+ and CD4+ T cells from blood. The J gene is TRBJ1-1, the V gene TRBV30; D is unclear. Sequences were obtained from CD4+ T cells from PBMCs. This clonotype originated in a human donor with Susac syndrome. The CDR3 spells CAWSYPDLGGTEAFF. The DNA of the CDR3 is TGTGCCTGGAGTTACCCAGACCTGGGCGGCACTGAAGCTTTCTTT. Together with reference TRBV30 and TRBJ1-1, the CDR3 gives the full variable domain: SQTIHQWPATLVQPVGSPLSLECTVEGTSNPNLYWYRQAAGRGLQLLFYSVGIGQISSEVPQNLSASRPQDRQFILSSKKLLLSDSGFYLCAWSYPDLGGTEAFFGQGTRLTVV.